A single sample gave rise to the 11 T cell receptor beta chains below, sequenced in a study of shared clonotypes between healthy human individuals. Some clones are missing from TCRdb's copy, which holds only in-frame ones; the method was immunoSEQ multiplex PCR. Of a few hundred thousand clones detected, approximately 80% appear once; the ten largest clones hold around 12%. Material: PBMCs. These receptors originate from a woman aged 35 to 49 in good health. Some clones in this sample may be carry-over from other donors' samples.

The chain couples TRBV13 to TRBJ2-2; 9 positions agree with TRBD2. J lost 5 bases, V lost 5 bases, and 6 bases had no gene match. The CDR3 loop spans 15 amino acids. CDR1 is PRHDT and CDR2 is FYEKMQ in the germline V gene (reference sequence). CDR3 DNA sequence: TGTGCCAGCAGCCTGGGAGCGGGAGGTACCGGGGAGCTGTTTTTT. It is translated as CASSLGAGGTGELFF.

The chain employs TRBV28 and TRBJ2-7; D uncertain. V lost 5 bases and J 2 bases, leaving 13 bases between the germline ends. Germline-derived CDR1 and CDR2 are MDHEN and SYDVKM. This CDR3 comprises 14 residues. DNA of the CDR3: TGTGCCAGCAGTACCACCCACAAAACCTACGAGCAGTACTTC. Its protein is CASSTTHKTYEQYF. Drawing the rest from reference TRBV28 and TRBJ2-7, the complete variable domain is DVKVTQSSRYLVKRTGEKVFLECVQDMDHENMFWYRQDPGLGLRLIYFSYDVKMKEKGDIPEGYSVSREKKERFSLILESASTNQTSMYLCASSTTHKTYEQYFGPGTRLTVT.

The chain links TRBV10-3 to TRBJ2-2; D call uncertain. Trimming cost V 5 bases and J 0 bases, with 7 bases left between them. CDR3 length: 14 residues. The V gene's germline CDR1 is ENHRY and CDR2 SYGVKD. The CDR3 protein is CAISITPNTGELFF. DNA for the CDR3: TGTGCCATCAGTATTACACCGAACACCGGGGAGCTGTTTTTT.

The rearrangement uses TRBV6-1 and TRBJ1-2; D is unresolved. Trimming stripped 6 bases from V and 3 bases from J, with 11 bases between. Germline CDR1 and CDR2: MNHNS and SASEGT. This CDR3 comprises 13 residues. This CDR3 reads CASSSLRDYGYTF. CDR3 bases: TGTGCCAGCAGCTCCCTCCGGGACTATGGCTACACCTTC.

This chain connects TRBV29-1 to TRBJ2-7; D might be TRBD1 (6 bases). The CDR3 consists of 13 residues. CDR1 and CDR2 from the germline V gene are SQVTM and ANQGSEA. The V end was cut by 4 bases, the J end by 4 bases, with 14 bases between. The CDR3 nucleotides are TGCAGCGTTGGGCAGGGGCGGTTTTACGAGCAGTACTTC. Amino acid sequence: CSVGQGRFYEQYF.

To note about this clone: The CDR3 does not end in the conserved phenylalanine or tryptophan, so this is likely a read error. The chain couples TRBV18 to TRBJ2-2; TRBD2 agrees at 11 bases. The J segment lost 0 bases and the V segment lost 4 bases, leaving 10 bases of the junction unmatched. The CDR3 has 19 amino acids. Germline CDR1 is KGHSH and CDR2 is LQKENI. CDR3 in amino acids: CASSLIGLAGNANTGELFL. The CDR3 DNA sequence: TGTGCCAGCTCACTTATCGGACTAGCGGGTAACGCGAACACCGGGGAGCTGTTTCTT.

V usage is TRBV6-1 and J usage is TRBJ1-1, with D maybe TRBD1 (5 bases). Between the trimmed V and J ends, which lost 2 bases and 0 bases, there was a span of 10 bases. Germline-derived CDR1 and CDR2 are MNHNS and SASEGT. The CDR3 is 15 amino acids. In DNA, the CDR3 is TGTGCCAGCAGTGAAATGTCAGGGATGAACACTGAAGCTTTCTTT. The encoded protein is CASSEMSGMNTEAFF.

The CDR3 DNA sequence: TGTGCCAGCAGTTCGGGTCCTGTGGGCACTGAAGCTTTCTTT. Translating it yields CASSSGPVGTEAFF. The rearrangement uses TRBV6-5 and TRBJ1-1, with unresolved D. Germline values: CDR1 MNHEY, CDR2 SVGAGI. The CDR3 covers 14 residues. Trimming cost V 4 bases and J 4 bases, with 13 bases left between them.

This rearrangement joins TRBV6-6 to TRBJ2-5; 10 bases line up with TRBD2. The CDR3 extends over 14 amino acids. Germline V gene sequence: CDR1 MNHNY, CDR2 SVGAGI (reference sequence). J lost 2 bases, V lost 7 bases, and 4 bases had no gene match. Here the CDR3 reads CASTQTSGQETQYF. CDR3 sequence (DNA): TGTGCCAGCACCCAGACTAGCGGGCAAGAGACCCAGTACTTC.

This chain connects TRBV10-3 to TRBJ1-1; D unclear. V lost 2 bases, J lost 0 bases, and 10 bases lay in between. CDR1 is ENHRY and CDR2 is SYGVKD in the germline V gene. The CDR3 consists of 15 residues. This chain's CDR3 is CAISERINLNTEAFF. The CDR3 DNA follows: TGTGCCATCAGTGAGAGGATCAATTTGAACACTGAAGCTTTCTTT.

As concerns this clone: A far more abundant clone sits one base away, making this likely a read error. This chain connects TRBV5-1 to TRBJ1-1; D possibly corresponds to TRBD1 (5 bases). This CDR3 is 14 amino acids long. Germline V gene data show CDR1 as SGHRS and CDR2 as YFSETQ. The DNA for the CDR3 is TGCGTCAGCAGCCGGTGGGACGATTCAGCTGAAGCTTTCTTT. Protein product: CVSSRWDDSAEAFF.